These T cell receptor beta chains were read from a single sample in a study of blood T cell repertoires in COVID-19. Produced via immunoSEQ multiplex PCR; TCRdb's table is partial and in-frame only. The table has some 99,000 clones, 81% seen once. The specimen sequenced was peripheral blood. These receptors came from a woman of 80 years or more with acute or convalescent COVID-19. Both conserved end residues are part of each CDR3. The D gene is left open where the match is weak. Clone size is stated in some rows and not others, as once, few, many or a class when expanded.

J gene: TRBJ1-2; V gene: TRBV6-2/TRBV6-3; D gene: NA; clone size: NA; CDR3 protein: CASSWGQGSPTF; CDR3 DNA: NA
J gene: TRBJ1-2; V gene: TRBV9; D gene: NA; clone size: NA; CDR3 protein: CASSAPSDGYTF; CDR3 DNA: TGTGCCAGCAGCGCCCCCTCAGATGGCTACACCTTC
J gene: TRBJ2-1; V gene: TRBV6-2/TRBV6-3; D gene: TRBD1; clone size: NA; CDR3 protein: CASSGDRVPQFF; CDR3 DNA: TGTGCCAGCAGTGGGGACAGGGTACCACAGTTCTTC
J gene: TRBJ1-2; V gene: TRBV6-5; D gene: NA; clone size: NA; CDR3 protein: CASSYLRGGAGYTF; CDR3 DNA: TGTGCCAGCAGTTACCTCCGAGGGGGGGCTGGCTACACCTTC
J gene: TRBJ2-1; V gene: TRBV6-6; D gene: NA; clone size: once; CDR3 protein: CASRRQYNEQFF; CDR3 DNA: TGTGCCAGCAGGCGACAGTACAATGAGCAGTTCTTC
J gene: TRBJ1-4; V gene: TRBV7-5; D gene: NA; clone size: once; CDR3 protein: CVRRCDRGRTNEKLFF; CDR3 DNA: TGTGTCAGAAGGTGTGACAGGGGTCGGACTAATGAAAAACTGTTTTTT
J gene: TRBJ2-2; V gene: TRBV5-1; D gene: TRBD2; clone size: NA; CDR3 protein: CASSLGASGGTDGELFF; CDR3 DNA: TGCGCCAGCAGCTTGGGCGCTAGCGGGGGGACGGACGGGGAGCTGTTTTTT
J gene: TRBJ2-5; V gene: TRBV2; D gene: TRBD2; clone size: NA; CDR3 protein: CASSEGLAGGQETQYF; CDR3 DNA: TGTGCCAGCAGTGAGGGGTTAGCGGGGGGCCAAGAGACCCAGTACTTC
J gene: TRBJ2-1; V gene: TRBV3-1/TRBV3-2; D gene: NA; clone size: NA; CDR3 protein: CASSYSFNEQFF; CDR3 DNA: TGTGCCAGCAGCTATAGCTTTAATGAGCAGTTCTTC
J gene: TRBJ2-1; V gene: TRBV7-6; D gene: NA; clone size: NA; CDR3 protein: CASSLGLNYSYNEQFF; CDR3 DNA: TGTGCCAGCAGCTTAGGACTAAATTACTCCTACAATGAGCAGTTCTTC
J gene: TRBJ1-4; V gene: TRBV24-1; D gene: NA; clone size: NA; CDR3 protein: CATSDRTQGLKNATNEKLFF; CDR3 DNA: TGTGCCACCAGTGACCGAACTCAGGGACTCAAGAATGCAACTAATGAAAAACTGTTTTTT
J gene: TRBJ2-1; V gene: TRBV5-4; D gene: NA; clone size: NA; CDR3 protein: CASSFPGGSYNEQFF; CDR3 DNA: TGTGCCAGCAGCTTCCCCGGGGGCTCCTACAATGAGCAGTTCTTC
J gene: TRBJ2-3; V gene: TRBV6-5; D gene: TRBD1; clone size: NA; CDR3 protein: CASRGDRETDTQYF; CDR3 DNA: TGTGCCAGCAGGGGGGACAGGGAAACAGATACGCAGTATTTT
J gene: TRBJ2-3; V gene: TRBV3-1/TRBV3-2; D gene: TRBD2; clone size: NA; CDR3 protein: CASSPLAGGPDTQYF; CDR3 DNA: TGTGCCAGCAGCCCTCTAGCGGGGGGGCCGGATACGCAGTATTTT
J gene: TRBJ1-6; V gene: TRBV28; D gene: NA; clone size: NA; CDR3 protein: CASSPTGGGLSPLHF; CDR3 DNA: TGTGCCAGCAGTCCCACCGGGGGGGGGCTTTCACCCCTCCACTTT
J gene: TRBJ2-7; V gene: TRBV5-4; D gene: TRBD2; clone size: NA; CDR3 protein: CASSSGGTDVSYEQYF; CDR3 DNA: TGTGCCAGCAGCTCCGGGGGGACCGACGTATCCTACGAGCAGTACTTC
J gene: TRBJ2-7; V gene: TRBV12-3/TRBV12-4; D gene: NA; clone size: NA; CDR3 protein: CASSVFGEQYF; CDR3 DNA: TGTGCCAGCAGTGTGTTCGGCGAGCAGTACTTC
J gene: TRBJ2-7; V gene: TRBV6-5; D gene: TRBD1; clone size: NA; CDR3 protein: CASGGAGGGYEQYF; CDR3 DNA: TGTGCCAGCGGGGGCGCAGGGGGTGGGTACGAGCAGTACTTC
J gene: TRBJ1-3; V gene: TRBV30; D gene: NA; clone size: NA; CDR3 protein: CAWKGFASGNTIYF; CDR3 DNA: TGTGCCTGGAAGGGGTTCGCCTCTGGAAACACCATATATTTT
J gene: TRBJ1-1; V gene: TRBV29-1; D gene: NA; clone size: few; CDR3 protein: CSVRSRLEAFF; CDR3 DNA: TGCAGCGTTAGGAGTAGGCTTGAAGCTTTCTTT
J gene: TRBJ1-1; V gene: TRBV9; D gene: TRBD1; clone size: NA; CDR3 protein: CASSPRQGPGAEAFF; CDR3 DNA: TGTGCCAGCAGCCCCCGACAGGGACCGGGCGCTGAAGCTTTCTTT
J gene: TRBJ1-2; V gene: TRBV7-6; D gene: TRBD1; clone size: NA; CDR3 protein: CASSPRQGAYYGYTF; CDR3 DNA: TGTGCCAGCAGCCCAAGACAGGGGGCATACTATGGCTACACCTTC
J gene: TRBJ1-2; V gene: TRBV3-1/TRBV3-2; D gene: NA; clone size: NA; CDR3 protein: CASSQDVGPSGYTF; CDR3 DNA: TGTGCCAGCAGCCAAGATGTGGGGCCCTCGGGCTACACCTTC